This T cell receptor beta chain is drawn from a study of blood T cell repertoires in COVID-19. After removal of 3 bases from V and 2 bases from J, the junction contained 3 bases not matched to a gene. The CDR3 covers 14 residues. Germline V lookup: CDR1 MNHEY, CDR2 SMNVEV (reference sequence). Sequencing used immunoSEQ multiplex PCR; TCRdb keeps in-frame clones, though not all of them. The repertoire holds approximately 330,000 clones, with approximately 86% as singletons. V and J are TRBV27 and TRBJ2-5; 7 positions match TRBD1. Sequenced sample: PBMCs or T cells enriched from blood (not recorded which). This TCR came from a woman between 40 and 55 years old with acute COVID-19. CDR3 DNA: TGTGCCAGCAGTTTGGGACAGACTCAAGAGACCCAGTACTTC. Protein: CASSLGQTQETQYF.